Below are 26 T cell receptor beta chains sequenced from a single sample in a study of Graves' ophthalmopathy and Graves' hyperthyroidism. The sequenced template was RNA, covering the TCR beta CDR3 region. First-round RT-PCR with HTBI primers preceded a second-round multiplex PCR. One entry per CDR3 protein results from TCRdb running MiXCR on the multiplex PCR reads. The top ten hold more than 2.5% of the sample, which has 660,000 or so distinct CDR3 sequences, about two fifths seen once. Sequencing input: peripheral blood. These receptors all stem from an adult man with Graves' ophthalmopathy.

This clonotype appeared a few times. This rearrangement joins TRBV19 to TRBJ2-3; D may be TRBD2 (6 bases). The CDR3 loop spans 16 amino acids. Trimming pared 5 bases from V and 1 base from J, leaving 16 bases between. CDR1 is LNHDA and CDR2 is SQIVND in the germline V gene (reference sequence). The CDR3 DNA reads as TGTGCCAGTAGTGTATCCCGACTAGGCGGCACAGATACGCAGTATTTT. Protein product: CASSVSRLGGTDTQYF. Full variable domain (outside the CDR3, taken from reference TRBV19 and TRBJ2-3): DGGITQSPKYLFRKEGQNVTLSCEQNLNHDAMYWYRQDPGQGLRLIYYSQIVNDFQKGDIAEGYSVSREKKESFPLTVTSAQKNPTAFYLCASSVSRLGGTDTQYFGPGTRLTVL.

The chain recombines TRBV10-3 with TRBJ2-7; possible D gene TRBD2, 6 bases. The CDR3 covers 15 residues. The germline V and J ends were trimmed by 0 bases and 0 bases, with 9 bases remaining between them. Germline-derived CDR1 and CDR2 are ENHRY and SYGVKD. For the CDR3, the DNA is TGTGCCATCAGTGAGTCAGCGGGTAGCTCCTACGAGCAGTACTTC. As protein: CAISESAGSSYEQYF.

This clonotype appeared a few times. V is TRBV2 and J is TRBJ2-7; D gene unclear. The CDR3 runs 11 residues. The germline V gene encodes CDR1 SNHLY and CDR2 FYNNEI. With 5 bases removed from V and 4 bases from J, the gap between germline ends came to 6 bases. The CDR3 coding sequence is TGTGCCAGCAGTCCCCGTTACGAGCAGTACTTC. Translation: CASSPRYEQYF.

This clonotype showed up many times. CDR3 protein: CASSFGRIQETQYF. CDR3 coding DNA: TGTGCCAGCAGTTTCGGCCGGATCCAAGAGACCCAGTACTTC. The genes are TRBV12-3 or TRBV12-4 and TRBJ2-5, with D unresolved. V lost 3 bases to trimming and J lost 1 base, with 9 bases between them. The CDR3 is made up of 14 amino acids.

This clonotype was observed at least ten times. The V gene is TRBV10-2, the J gene TRBJ1-1; D not resolved. This CDR3 has 14 residues. Trimming removed 7 bases from V and 1 base from J, with 13 bases in between. The germline CDR1 and CDR2 sequences are WSHSY and SAAADI. Here the CDR3 DNA reads TGCGCCAGCAACCCAGGAGGACGGAACACTGAAGCTTTCTTT. It yields the protein CASNPGGRNTEAFF.

The rearrangement links TRBV12-3 or TRBV12-4 to TRBJ2-5; the match to TRBD2 covers 12 bases. The CDR3 consists of 16 residues. Unmatched junction bases numbered 5, after V lost 4 bases and J lost 2 bases. The CDR3 coding sequence is TGTGCCAGCAGTTCGCGACTAGCGGGGGTTCAAGAGACCCAGTACTTC. Residues: CASSSRLAGVQETQYF.

This clonotype was picked up many times. This rearrangement joins TRBV10-3 to TRBJ2-5, with 7 bases aligning to TRBD1. Germline lookup yields CDR1 ENHRY and CDR2 SYGVKD. V shed 2 bases, J shed 7 bases, and the junction held 4 bases outside the gene matches. The CDR3 consists of 13 residues. The DNA of the CDR3 is TGTGCCATCAGTGAGGGACAGGAAGTGACCCAGTACTTC. Translated, it gives CAISEGQEVTQYF.

At least ten counts were recorded for this clonotype. This rearrangement joins TRBV7-2 to TRBJ1-2; D not resolved. CDR1 SGHTA and CDR2 FQGNSA come from the germline V gene. The CDR3 runs 14 residues. Trimming left V 6 bases short and J 2 bases short, with 13 bases between. Written as DNA, the CDR3 is TGTGCCAGCAGTCTTTTGAAGAGAAACTATGGCTACACCTTC. Its translation is CASSLLKRNYGYTF.

Regarding this clonotype: The CDR3 does not end in the conserved phenylalanine or tryptophan, so this is likely a read error. The limits of the CDR3 on the DNA are not certain, so only TCRdb's listed CDR3 is given. The rearrangement uses TRBV11-2 and TRBJ1-1. The CDR3 has 10 residues if both end residues are counted. From germline, CDR1 is SGHAT and CDR2 FQNNGV. The CDR3 region is CASSFRTSGR.

This clonotype was counted many times. This rearrangement joins TRBV14 to TRBJ2-7, with D possibly matching TRBD2 (5 bases). In germline, CDR1 is SGHDN, CDR2 FVKESK. This CDR3 is built from 14 residues. The V end lost 2 bases, the J end lost 1 base, and 9 bases lay between the germline ends. For the CDR3, the DNA is TGTGCCAGCAGCCAATTTAGCGCATCCTACGAGCAGTACTTC. It codes for CASSQFSASYEQYF.

There are many counts of this clonotype. The gene calls are TRBV7-2 and TRBJ1-5; TRBD1 matches at 10 bases. Germline CDR1 and CDR2: SGHTA and FQGNSA. This CDR3 is 15 amino acids long. V lost 5 bases, J lost 7 bases, and 8 bases stayed unmatched. CDR3 region: CASSKLRDRGQPQHF. The DNA of the CDR3 is TGTGCCAGCAGCAAACTCCGGGACAGGGGACAGCCCCAGCATTTT.

The chain carries TRBV4-2 and TRBJ1-1, with 10 bases aligning to TRBD1. The ends lost 1 base at V and 0 bases at J; junction bases unmatched: 5. The germline CDR1 and CDR2 sequences are LGHNA and YNFKEQ. CDR3 length: 17 amino acids. The DNA of the CDR3 is TGTGCCAGCAGCCAAGGACAGGGGGCCAGTATGAACACTGAAGCTTTCTTT. Amino acid sequence: CASSQGQGASMNTEAFF.

J is TRBJ2-5 and V is TRBV15; D is perhaps TRBD2 (6 bases). Germline values: CDR1 LNHNV, CDR2 YYDKDF (reference sequence). CDR3 length equals 15 residues. With 6 bases removed from V and 3 bases from J, the gap between germline ends came to 17 bases. For the CDR3, the DNA is TGTGCCACCAGTAGTTCCGGGAGTCGGGAAGAGACCCAGTACTTC. Translated, it gives CATSSSGSREETQYF.

On this clonotype itself: No conserved phenylalanine or tryptophan is present at the end of the CDR3, so a read error is the likely explanation. No DNA is shown, since the ends of the CDR3 on it are uncertain; the CDR3 is the one TCRdb lists. V and J are TRBV19 and TRBJ2-6. The germline gives CDR1 LNHDA, CDR2 SQIVND (reference sequence). Ends included, the CDR3 has 9 residues. CDR3 sequence reads: CASSTNTAV.

This clonotype occurred a few times. V usage is TRBV27 and J usage is TRBJ1-2; a weak D match, TRBD1 (5 bases). The length of the CDR3 is 14 residues. V was clipped by 8 bases and J by 7 bases, with 20 bases between them. The germline V gene has CDR1 MNHEY and CDR2 SMNVEV (reference sequence). CDR3 sequence: CASQRWPGGSGYTF. CDR3 in DNA: TGTGCCAGCCAACGTTGGCCGGGGGGTTCTGGCTACACCTTC.

Here the CDR3 reads CSARAPGHIYEQYF. The DNA of the CDR3 is TGCAGTGCTAGAGCGCCGGGACACATCTACGAGCAGTACTTC. The chain employs TRBV20-1 and TRBJ2-7, with TRBD1 as a possible D gene (6 bases). The germline gives CDR1 DFQATT, CDR2 SNEGSKA (reference sequence). Trimming shortened V by 1 base and J by 3 bases, and 13 bases separated the two germline ends. The CDR3 has 14 residues.

The chain carries TRBV24-1 and TRBJ1-2; TRBD1 matches 8 bases. This CDR3 has 13 amino acids. Germline V gene lookup returns CDR1 KGHDR and CDR2 SFDVKD. The V segment lost 7 bases and the J segment 8 bases; nucleotides outside the gene matches: 8. CDR3 sequence: CATSGQGLEGYTF. The CDR3 nucleotides are TGTGCCACCAGCGGACAGGGCCTGGAAGGCTACACCTTC.

This clonotype was counted ten times or more. The V call is TRBV19, the J call TRBJ2-7; 9 nucleotides agree with TRBD1. Losses at the gene ends were 4 bases for V and 2 bases for J; bases not matched to a gene: 3. CDR1 and CDR2 from the germline V gene are LNHDA and SQIVND (reference sequence). The CDR3 has 14 residues. CDR3 in DNA: TGTGCCAGTAGTACGGGACAGGGAACCTACGAGCAGTACTTC. Protein sequence: CASSTGQGTYEQYF.

As to this clonotype: Germline and junction disagree at one end, which may indicate a read error. The rearrangement uses TRBV20-1 and TRBJ2-7; either TRBD1 or TRBD2 may fit D (5 bases each). Germline CDR1 is DFQATT and CDR2 is SNEGSKA (reference sequence). This CDR3 region has 14 residues. In DNA, the CDR3 is TGCAGTGCCACTCGTCCGGGACCCTACTACGAGCAGCACTTC. This sequence encodes CSATRPGPYYEQHF.

The rearrangement joins TRBV10-3 to TRBJ1-4, with TRBD1 as a possible D gene (5 bases). Trimming stripped 4 bases from V and 6 bases from J, with 15 bases between. The CDR3 extends over 15 amino acids. Looked up from germline, CDR1 is ENHRY and CDR2 is SYGVKD. The CDR3 nucleotides read TGTGCCATCAGTGGGCCGGGGGGAGGGGATGAAAAACTGTTTTTT. Residues: CAISGPGGGDEKLFF.

Comment on this clonotype: A read error may be the cause here, since a much bigger clone is one base away. The chain links TRBV7-6 to TRBJ2-5; possibly TRBD2 for D (6 bases). Germline V lookup: CDR1 SGHVS, CDR2 FNYEAQ. There are 11 residues in the CDR3. CDR3 region: CASGVRGTQCF. CDR3 bases: TGTGCCAGCGGAGTACGGGGGACCCAGTGCTTC.

As regards this clonotype: The final CDR3 position lacks the conserved phenylalanine or tryptophan, pointing to a likely read error. The DNA is left out, because the CDR3 cannot be placed on it with certainty; the CDR3 is given as TCRdb lists it. The chain is built from TRBV15 and TRBJ1-2. Germline loops: CDR1 LNHNV, CDR2 YYDKDF (reference sequence). The CDR3 spans 9 residues, counting both ends. CDR3 protein: CATSRDTDH.

Notes on this clonotype: A much larger clone sits a single nucleotide away, making a read error possible. The chain has TRBV2 and TRBJ1-4; D not resolved. The V gene lost 4 bases and the J gene lost 8 bases, with 11 bases spanning the gap. The CDR3 is 13 amino acids. Germline V lookup: CDR1 SNHLY, CDR2 FYNNEI. CDR3 bases: TGTGCCAGCAGTGTAGCGCGGTTAGAAAAACTGTTTTTT. This encodes CASSVARLEKLFF.

At least ten counts were recorded for this clonotype. The chain links TRBV12-5 to TRBJ1-1, with 7 bases aligning to TRBD1. CDR3 length equals 11 residues. Germline assignment: CDR1 LGHNT and CDR2 FRNRAP. Trimming cost V 6 bases and J 8 bases; bases outside gene matches: 3. CDR3 amino acids: CASGLTGEAFF. In nucleotides, the CDR3 is TGTGCTAGTGGGTTGACAGGGGAAGCTTTCTTT.

There are a few counts of this clonotype. The chain combines TRBV10-3 with TRBJ1-2; maybe TRBD1 (5 bases). Per the germline V gene, CDR1 is ENHRY and CDR2 is SYGVKD. V was cut by 10 bases and J by 3 bases, with 18 bases left in between. CDR3 length equals 14 residues. This CDR3 is CASRARTLDYGYTF. CDR3 bases: TGTGCCAGCAGGGCCAGGACATTAGACTATGGCTACACCTTC.

This clonotype was counted ten times or more. The chain is built from TRBV4-2 and TRBJ2-6, with D hard to call. V was shortened by 1 base and J by 0 bases, with 10 bases between the two germline ends. The CDR3 length is 17 residues. The germline CDR1 and CDR2 sequences are LGHNA and YNFKEQ. The CDR3 reads CASSQALPYSGANVLTF. CDR3 coding DNA: TGTGCCAGCAGCCAAGCCCTACCGTACTCTGGGGCCAACGTCCTGACTTTC.